The entry below describes one T cell receptor beta chain. Here immunoSEQ multiplex PCR was the method, and the copy in TCRdb shows in-frame clones only, minus some. The profile shows several thousand clones, about three fifths of them singletons. The data derive from a study of coeliac disease. Germline V gene lookup returns CDR1 LGHNA and CDR2 YNFKEQ. After removal of 1 base from V and 5 bases from J, the junction contained 6 bases not matched to a gene. The CDR3 has 15 residues. The TCR comes from a woman aged 55-70 years with celiac disease. The V gene is TRBV4-2, the J gene TRBJ2-5; TRBD2 agrees at 8 bases. What was sequenced was intraepithelial lymphocytes from the gut. CDR3 sequence reads: CASSQGGLARETQYF. CDR3 nucleotide sequence: TGTGCCAGCAGCCAAGGAGGACTAGCAAGGGAGACCCAGTACTTC.